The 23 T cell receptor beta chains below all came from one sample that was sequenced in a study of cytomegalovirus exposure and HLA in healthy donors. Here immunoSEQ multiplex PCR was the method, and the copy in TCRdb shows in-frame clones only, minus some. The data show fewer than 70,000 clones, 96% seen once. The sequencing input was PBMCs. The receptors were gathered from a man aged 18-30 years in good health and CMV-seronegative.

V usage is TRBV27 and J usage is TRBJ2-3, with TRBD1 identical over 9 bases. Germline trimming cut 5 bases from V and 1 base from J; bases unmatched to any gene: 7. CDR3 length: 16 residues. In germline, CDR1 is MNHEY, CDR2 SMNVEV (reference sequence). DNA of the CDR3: TGTGCCAGCAGTGGGCAGCGGGACAGGGGCACAGATACGCAGTATTTT. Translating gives CASSGQRDRGTDTQYF.

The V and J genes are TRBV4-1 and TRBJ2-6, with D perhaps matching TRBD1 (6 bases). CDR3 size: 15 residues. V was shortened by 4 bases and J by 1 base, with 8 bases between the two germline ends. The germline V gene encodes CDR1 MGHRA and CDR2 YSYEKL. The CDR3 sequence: CASSPGESGANVLTF. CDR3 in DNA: TGCGCCAGCAGCCCAGGGGAGTCTGGGGCCAACGTCCTGACTTTC.

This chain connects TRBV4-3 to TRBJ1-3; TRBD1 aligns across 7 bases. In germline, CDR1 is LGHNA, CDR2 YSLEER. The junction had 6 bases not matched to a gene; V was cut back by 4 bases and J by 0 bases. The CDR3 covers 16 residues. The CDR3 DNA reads TGCGCCAGCAGCCCCGACAGGGCGAACTCTGGAAACACCATATATTTT. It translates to CASSPDRANSGNTIYF.

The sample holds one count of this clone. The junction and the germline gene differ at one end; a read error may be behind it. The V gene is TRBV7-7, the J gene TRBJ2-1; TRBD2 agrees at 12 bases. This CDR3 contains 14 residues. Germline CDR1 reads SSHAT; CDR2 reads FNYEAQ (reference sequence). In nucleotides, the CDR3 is TGTGCTAGCAGCCAATTGGGACTAGCGGGTGAGCAGTTCTTC. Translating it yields CASSQLGLAGEQFF.

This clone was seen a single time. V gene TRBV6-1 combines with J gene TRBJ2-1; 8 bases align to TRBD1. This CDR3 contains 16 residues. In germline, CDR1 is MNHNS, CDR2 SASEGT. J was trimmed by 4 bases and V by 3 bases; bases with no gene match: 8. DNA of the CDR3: TGTGCCAGCAGTGAGCGGACAGGGTTAATTTACAATGAGCAGTTCTTC. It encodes CASSERTGLIYNEQFF.

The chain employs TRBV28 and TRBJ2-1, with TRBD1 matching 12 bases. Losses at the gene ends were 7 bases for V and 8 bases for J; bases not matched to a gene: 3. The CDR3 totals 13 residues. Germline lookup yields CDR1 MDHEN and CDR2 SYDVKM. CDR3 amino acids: CASKGQGAYEQFF. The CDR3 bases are TGTGCCAGCAAGGGACAGGGGGCATATGAGCAGTTCTTC.

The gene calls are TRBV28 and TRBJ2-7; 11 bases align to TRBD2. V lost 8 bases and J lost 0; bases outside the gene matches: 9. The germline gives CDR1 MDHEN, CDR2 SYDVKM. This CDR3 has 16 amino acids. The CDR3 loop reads CASGNSGRVFSYEQYF. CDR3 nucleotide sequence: TGTGCCAGCGGAAATAGCGGGAGGGTTTTCTCCTACGAGCAGTACTTC. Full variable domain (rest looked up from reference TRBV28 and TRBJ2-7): DVKVTQSSRYLVKRTGEKVFLECVQDMDHENMFWYRQDPGLGLRLIYFSYDVKMKEKGDIPEGYSVSREKKERFSLILESASTNQTSMYLCASGNSGRVFSYEQYFGPGTRLTVT.

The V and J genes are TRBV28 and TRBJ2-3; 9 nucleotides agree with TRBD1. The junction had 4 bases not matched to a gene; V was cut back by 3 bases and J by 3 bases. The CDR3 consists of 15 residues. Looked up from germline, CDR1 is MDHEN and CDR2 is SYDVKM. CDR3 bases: TGTGCCAGCAGTTTCCGGGACAGGGAAACAGATACGCAGTATTTT. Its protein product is CASSFRDRETDTQYF.

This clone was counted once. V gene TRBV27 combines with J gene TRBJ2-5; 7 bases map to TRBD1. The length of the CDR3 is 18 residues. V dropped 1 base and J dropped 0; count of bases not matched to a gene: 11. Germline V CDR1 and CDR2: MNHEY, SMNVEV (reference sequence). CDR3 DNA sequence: TGTGCCAGCAGTTTATATTGGGACCTCGGGACAGACCAAGAGACCCAGTACTTC. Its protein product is CASSLYWDLGTDQETQYF.

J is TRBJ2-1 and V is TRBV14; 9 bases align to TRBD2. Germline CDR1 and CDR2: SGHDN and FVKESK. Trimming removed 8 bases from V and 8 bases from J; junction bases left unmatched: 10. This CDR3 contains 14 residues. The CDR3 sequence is CASGLAGAVYEQFF. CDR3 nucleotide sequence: TGTGCCAGCGGTTTAGCGGGGGCAGTTTATGAGCAGTTCTTC.

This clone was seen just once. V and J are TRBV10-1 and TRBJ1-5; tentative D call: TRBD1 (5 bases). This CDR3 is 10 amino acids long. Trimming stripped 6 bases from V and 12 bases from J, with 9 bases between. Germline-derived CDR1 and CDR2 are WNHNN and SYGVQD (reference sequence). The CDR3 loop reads CASREDSQHF. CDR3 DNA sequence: TGCGCCAGCAGAGAAGACAGCCAGCATTTT.

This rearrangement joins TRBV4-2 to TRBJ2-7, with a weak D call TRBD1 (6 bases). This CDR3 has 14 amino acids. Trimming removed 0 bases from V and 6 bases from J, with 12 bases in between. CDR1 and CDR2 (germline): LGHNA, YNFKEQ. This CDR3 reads CASSQDSGTPEQYF. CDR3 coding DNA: TGTGCCAGCAGCCAAGATAGTGGGACACCCGAGCAGTACTTC.

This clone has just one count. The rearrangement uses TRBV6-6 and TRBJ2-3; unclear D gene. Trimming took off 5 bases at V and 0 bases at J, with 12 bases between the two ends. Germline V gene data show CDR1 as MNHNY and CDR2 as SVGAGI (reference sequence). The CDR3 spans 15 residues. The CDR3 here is CASSTTNTSTDTQYF. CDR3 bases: TGTGCCAGCAGTACCACTAATACTAGCACAGATACGCAGTATTTT.

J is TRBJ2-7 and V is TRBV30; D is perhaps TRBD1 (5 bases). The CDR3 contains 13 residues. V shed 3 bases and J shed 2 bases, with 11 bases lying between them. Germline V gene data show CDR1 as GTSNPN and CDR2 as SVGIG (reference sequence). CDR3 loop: CAWRAGSPYEQYF. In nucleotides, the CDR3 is TGTGCCTGGAGGGCAGGGTCCCCCTACGAGCAGTACTTC.

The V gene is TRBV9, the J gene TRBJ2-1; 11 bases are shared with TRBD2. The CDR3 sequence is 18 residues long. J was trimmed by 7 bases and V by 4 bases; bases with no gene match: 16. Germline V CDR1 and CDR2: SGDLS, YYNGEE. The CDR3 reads CASSTRSYSGRAANEQFF. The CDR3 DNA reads TGTGCCAGCAGCACGAGATCGTATAGCGGGAGGGCCGCTAATGAGCAGTTCTTC. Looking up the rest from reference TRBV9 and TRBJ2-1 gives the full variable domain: DSGVTQTPKHLITATGQRVTLRCSPRSGDLSVYWYQQSLDQGLQFLIQYYNGEERAKGNILERFSAQQFPDLHSELNLSSLELGDSALYFCASSTRSYSGRAANEQFFGPGTRLTVL.

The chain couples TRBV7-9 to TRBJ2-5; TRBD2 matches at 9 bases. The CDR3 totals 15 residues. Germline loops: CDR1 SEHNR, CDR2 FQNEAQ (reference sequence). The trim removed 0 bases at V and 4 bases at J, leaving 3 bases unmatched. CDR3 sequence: CASSLASGSRETQYF. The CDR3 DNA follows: TGTGCCAGCAGCTTAGCTAGCGGGAGTCGAGAGACCCAGTACTTC.

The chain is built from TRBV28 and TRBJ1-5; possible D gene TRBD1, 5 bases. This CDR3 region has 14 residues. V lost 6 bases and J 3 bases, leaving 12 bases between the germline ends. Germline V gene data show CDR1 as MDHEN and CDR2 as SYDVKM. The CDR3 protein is CASRVQGHNQPQHF. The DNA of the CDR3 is TGTGCCAGCAGAGTCCAGGGCCACAATCAGCCCCAGCATTTT.

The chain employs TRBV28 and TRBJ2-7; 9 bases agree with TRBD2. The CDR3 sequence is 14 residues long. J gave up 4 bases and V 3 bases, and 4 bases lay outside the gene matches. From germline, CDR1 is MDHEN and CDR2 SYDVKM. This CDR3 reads CASSFLLAGYEQYF. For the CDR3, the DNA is TGTGCCAGCAGTTTTTTGCTAGCGGGATACGAGCAGTACTTC.

CDR3 loop: CASTWGINTGDTQYF. CDR3 sequence (DNA): TGTGCCAGTACTTGGGGTATTAACACAGGAGATACGCAGTATTTT. V is TRBV19 and J is TRBJ2-3, with D possibly matching TRBD1 (5 bases). This CDR3 spans 15 amino acids. Trimming took off 7 bases at V and 5 bases at J, with 19 bases between the two ends. Germline V gives CDR1 LNHDA, CDR2 SQIVND (reference sequence). Supplemented by reference TRBV19 and TRBJ2-3, the full variable domain reads DGGITQSPKYLFRKEGQNVTLSCEQNLNHDAMYWYRQDPGQGLRLIYYSQIVNDFQKGDIAEGYSVSREKKESFPLTVTSAQKNPTAFYLCASTWGINTGDTQYFGPGTRLTVL.

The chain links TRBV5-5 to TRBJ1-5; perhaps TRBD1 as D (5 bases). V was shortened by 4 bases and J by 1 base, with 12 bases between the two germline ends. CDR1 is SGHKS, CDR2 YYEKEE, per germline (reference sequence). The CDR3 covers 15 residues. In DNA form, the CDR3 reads TGTGCCAGCAGCCCCCGGGACTGGAGCAATCAGCCCCAGCATTTT. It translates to CASSPRDWSNQPQHF.

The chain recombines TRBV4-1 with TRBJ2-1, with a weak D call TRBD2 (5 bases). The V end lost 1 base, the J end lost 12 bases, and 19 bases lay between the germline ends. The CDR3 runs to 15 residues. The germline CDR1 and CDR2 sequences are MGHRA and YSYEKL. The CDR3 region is CASSQVVGNRIGQFF. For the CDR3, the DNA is TGCGCCAGCAGCCAAGTAGTCGGGAATAGGATCGGGCAGTTCTTC.

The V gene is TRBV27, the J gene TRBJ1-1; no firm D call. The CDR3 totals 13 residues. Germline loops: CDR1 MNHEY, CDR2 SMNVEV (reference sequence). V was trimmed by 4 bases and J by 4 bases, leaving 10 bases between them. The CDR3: CASSWVEGTEAFF. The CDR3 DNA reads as TGTGCCAGCAGTTGGGTCGAGGGCACTGAAGCTTTCTTT.

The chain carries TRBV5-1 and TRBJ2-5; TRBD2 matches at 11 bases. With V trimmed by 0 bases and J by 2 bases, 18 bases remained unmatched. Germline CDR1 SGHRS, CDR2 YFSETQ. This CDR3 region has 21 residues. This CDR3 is CASSLALIAGGPTTNQETQYF. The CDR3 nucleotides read TGCGCCAGCAGCTTGGCCCTAATAGCGGGAGGGCCGACGACCAATCAAGAGACCCAGTACTTC.